This TCR beta chain was profiled in a study of blood T cell repertoires in COVID-19. Turning to the study itself: The United States, Italy and Spain were the sources of the acute and convalescent COVID-19 samples. The cDNA or gDNA used as material had been derived from T cells, B-cell-depleted T cells, or PBMCs.

Authors' analysis steps: Quantification of nucleated cells was approximated via reference gene primer amplification. TCRdb keeps only in-frame clones here, not all; method: immunoSEQ multiplex PCR. V, J and clone size are taken as reported in that table, and D and trimming were inferred from the DNA itself. The repertoire has some 78,000 clones, about nine tenths of them found once; the top ten carry around 0.98%. Germline CDR1 LNHDA, CDR2 SQIVND (reference sequence). This CDR3 has 16 residues. J gave up 5 bases and V 6 bases, and 13 bases lay outside the gene matches. This TCR came from a woman between 45 and 60 years old in a cohort sampled during active COVID-19. What was sequenced was peripheral blood. The chain employs TRBV19 and TRBJ2-5; 9 bases match TRBD1. The DNA for the CDR3 is TGTGCCAGTAGCCTCCGGGACAGGGTGGCGAGGGAGACCCAGTACTTC. It specifies CASSLRDRVARETQYF.